Each of the 27 T cell receptor beta chains below was sequenced from the same sample in a study of T cell responses to AZD1222 COVID-19 vaccine. Some clones are missing from TCRdb's copy, which holds only in-frame ones; the method was immunoSEQ multiplex PCR. The table lists fewer than 200,000 clones, more than 90% of them singletons, with over 1.5% in the top ten. The material sequenced was peripheral blood, taken on day 0 of AZD1222 vaccination. The receptors here all came from an adult in good health.

V usage is TRBV10-3 and J usage is TRBJ1-5; D unclear. The CDR3 consists of 12 residues. Trimming cost V 11 bases and J 6 bases, with 14 bases left between them. CDR1 is ENHRY, CDR2 SYGVKD, per germline. CDR3 coding DNA: TGTGCCCCTCAAAGTGGAAGTCAGCCCCAGCATTTT. Translating it yields CAPQSGSQPQHF.

This chain links TRBV30 with TRBJ1-6; 8 positions agree with TRBD1. This CDR3 has 15 residues. From germline, CDR1 is GTSNPN and CDR2 SVGIG (reference sequence). With 5 bases clipped from V and 2 bases from J, the junction kept 5 bases outside the gene matches. The DNA for the CDR3 is TGTGCCTGGGGACAGGGCTTTCCCTATAATTCACCCCTCCACTTT. Protein sequence: CAWGQGFPYNSPLHF.

This chain uses TRBV29-1 with TRBJ1-1, with D uncertain. V lost 5 bases and J 7 bases, leaving 14 bases between the germline ends. This CDR3 spans 12 amino acids. Germline CDR1 and CDR2: SQVTM and ANQGSEA. CDR3 in amino acids: CSVRELLVEAFF. CDR3 coding DNA: TGCAGCGTTAGGGAACTTCTTGTTGAAGCTTTCTTT. Complete variable domain (other parts from reference TRBV29-1 and TRBJ1-1): SAVISQKPSRDICQRGTSLTIQCQVDSQVTMMFWYRQQPGQSLTLIATANQGSEATYESGFVIDKFPISRPNLTFSTLTVSNMSPEDSSIYLCSVRELLVEAFFGQGTRLTVV.

This sequence joins TRBV30 and TRBJ1-6; D remains ambiguous. V was shortened by 4 bases and J by 1 base, with 11 bases between the two germline ends. The CDR3 is 15 amino acids. Per germline, CDR1 GTSNPN and CDR2 SVGIG (reference sequence). The CDR3: CAWTTTSSYNSPLHF. Written as DNA, the CDR3 is TGTGCCTGGACCACGACTTCATCCTATAATTCACCCCTCCACTTT.

The chain recombines TRBV18 with TRBJ1-4; possible D gene TRBD1, 5 bases. Trimming took off 4 bases at V and 7 bases at J, with 16 bases between the two ends. The CDR3 totals 15 residues. The germline CDR1 and CDR2 sequences are KGHSH and LQKENI. DNA for the CDR3: TGTGCCAGCTCACGAGTGTCCAGGGAAGGTGAAAAACTGTTTTTT. It specifies CASSRVSREGEKLFF. Full variable domain (remainder filled in from reference TRBV18 and TRBJ1-4): NAGVMQNPRHLVRRRGQEARLRCSPMKGHSHVYWYRQLPEEGLKFMVYLQKENIIDESGMPKERFSAEFPKEGPSILRIQQVVRGDSAAYFCASSRVSREGEKLFFGSGTQLSVL.

This clone was counted once. This sequence joins TRBV7-9 and TRBJ1-2, with 10 bases identical to TRBD1. After removal of 1 base from V and 6 bases from J, the junction contained 5 bases not matched to a gene. Germline V gene data show CDR1 as SEHNR and CDR2 as FQNEAQ (reference sequence). CDR3 length equals 15 residues. In DNA, the CDR3 is TGTGCCAGCAGCTTAGTTGGGGGACAGGGGAATGGCTACACCTTC. Its protein product is CASSLVGGQGNGYTF.

The J gene is TRBJ1-1, the V gene TRBV4-1; TRBD1 aligns across 7 bases. The CDR3 totals 17 residues. Germline V gene sequence: CDR1 MGHRA, CDR2 YSYEKL. Germline trimming cut 3 bases from V and 3 bases from J; bases unmatched to any gene: 13. For the CDR3, the DNA is TGCGCCAGCAGCCAGTGGGGGAGGGGGCGGTTGGACACTGAAGCTTTCTTT. Amino acid sequence: CASSQWGRGRLDTEAFF.

The DNA for the CDR3 is TGTGCCAGCAGCACGTTCGGGGGCGGAGCCAAAAACATTCAGTACTTC. This gives the protein CASSTFGGGAKNIQYF. The chain links TRBV7-9 to TRBJ2-4; perhaps D is TRBD1 or TRBD2 (6 bases each). The germline V and J ends were trimmed by 5 bases and 0 bases, with 14 bases remaining between them. CDR1 is SEHNR and CDR2 is FQNEAQ in the germline V gene (reference sequence). The CDR3 covers 16 residues.

The V gene is TRBV9, the J gene TRBJ1-2, with 7 bases lining up with TRBD1. The CDR3 is 14 residues long. Germline V lookup: CDR1 SGDLS, CDR2 YYNGEE. V shed 2 bases and J 4 bases; nucleotides not matched to a gene: 5. This CDR3 is CASSVSTGRYGYTF. The CDR3 nucleotides are TGTGCCAGCAGCGTTTCGACAGGGCGCTATGGCTACACCTTC.

This clone showed up just once. The chain carries TRBV18 and TRBJ1-4; D gene unclear. The V gene's germline CDR1 is KGHSH and CDR2 LQKENI. The CDR3 extends over 15 amino acids. V was pared by 1 base and J by 3 bases, with 9 bases between. The CDR3 region has the DNA TGTGCCAGCTCACCACAAATAGGAGCTAATGAAAAACTGTTTTTT. As protein: CASSPQIGANEKLFF.

CDR3 region: CASSGGQGNADTQYF. Here the CDR3 DNA reads TGTGCCAGCAGCGGGGGACAGGGGAACGCAGATACGCAGTATTTT. V gene TRBV7-9 combines with J gene TRBJ2-3; TRBD1 agrees at 10 bases. Germline V gene data show CDR1 as SEHNR and CDR2 as FQNEAQ (reference sequence). The CDR3 has 15 residues. Trimming at V came to 5 bases and at J to 4 bases, leaving 6 bases not matched to a gene. Full variable domain (outside the CDR3, taken from reference TRBV7-9 and TRBJ2-3): DTGVSQNPRHKITKRGQNVTFRCDPISEHNRLYWYRQTLGQGPEFLTYFQNEAQLEKSRLLSDRFSAERPKGSFSTLEIQRTEQGDSAMYLCASSGGQGNADTQYFGPGTRLTVL.

Concerning this clone: Other nucleotide sequences from this sample produce the same CDR3. V gene TRBV10-1 combines with J gene TRBJ1-1; D uncertain. CDR1 and CDR2 from the germline V gene are WNHNN and SYGVQD (reference sequence). Trimming removed 2 bases from V and 3 bases from J, with 10 bases in between. The length of the CDR3 is 14 residues. For the CDR3, the DNA is TGCGCCAGCAGTGAGGCGGGAAGAGACACTGAAGCTTTCTTT. Its protein is CASSEAGRDTEAFF.

The gene calls are TRBV3-1 (or the pseudogene TRBV3-2) and TRBJ1-2, with 7 bases fitting TRBD1. Germline-derived CDR1 and CDR2 are LGHDT and YNNKEL (reference sequence). The CDR3 runs 15 residues. V shed 0 bases and J 4 bases; nucleotides not matched to a gene: 5. The CDR3 bases are TGTGCCAGCAGCCAAGATCTGACAGGGAGCTATGGCTACACCTTC. It translates to CASSQDLTGSYGYTF.

The J gene is TRBJ1-5, the V gene TRBV19; D is ambiguous. This CDR3 spans 15 amino acids. Germline CDR1 LNHDA, CDR2 SQIVND (reference sequence). V lost 3 bases to trimming and J lost 4 bases, with 13 bases between them. The CDR3: CASSILGAVNQPQHF. In DNA form, the CDR3 reads TGTGCCAGTAGTATTCTGGGTGCCGTAAATCAGCCCCAGCATTTT. The full variable domain, in which reference TRBV19 and TRBJ1-5 provide the parts outside the CDR3, is DGGITQSPKYLFRKEGQNVTLSCEQNLNHDAMYWYRQDPGQGLRLIYYSQIVNDFQKGDIAEGYSVSREKKESFPLTVTSAQKNPTAFYLCASSILGAVNQPQHFGDGTRLSIL.

The chain couples TRBV7-2 to TRBJ1-5, with unresolved D. Germline V gives CDR1 SGHTA, CDR2 FQGNSA. The CDR3 contains 14 residues. Trimming stripped 4 bases from V and 0 bases from J, with 7 bases between. The CDR3 DNA reads as TGTGCCAGCAGCTCCCCTTATAGCAATCAGCCCCAGCATTTT. Its translation is CASSSPYSNQPQHF. The variable domain in full, with the rest retrieved from reference TRBV7-2 and TRBJ1-5, is GAGVSQSPSNKVTEKGKDVELRCDPISGHTALYWYRQSLGQGLEFLIYFQGNSAPDKSGLPSDRFSAERTGGSVSTLTIQRTQQEDSAVYLCASSSPYSNQPQHFGDGTRLSIL.

V and J are TRBV19 and TRBJ1-5; a possible D gene is TRBD1 (6 bases). Deletions cut 4 bases from V and 1 base from J, with 8 bases between. CDR3 length equals 14 residues. The germline V gene has CDR1 LNHDA and CDR2 SQIVND (reference sequence). CDR3 in amino acids: CASSTQGSNQPQHF. The CDR3 DNA sequence: TGTGCCAGTAGTACTCAGGGGAGCAATCAGCCCCAGCATTTT.

The genes are TRBV5-6 and TRBJ1-3; D possibly corresponds to TRBD1 (5 bases). Trimming stripped 2 bases from V and 4 bases from J, with 13 bases between. This CDR3 spans 15 amino acids. Germline CDR1 SGHDT, CDR2 YYEEEE. CDR3 protein: CASSFFGREGNTIYF. The CDR3 DNA follows: TGTGCCAGCAGCTTCTTTGGCAGGGAGGGAAACACCATATATTTT.

This chain joins TRBV3-1 (or the pseudogene TRBV3-2) and TRBJ1-1; D gene unclear. The CDR3 covers 14 residues. The V end was cut by 0 bases, the J end by 10 bases, with 15 bases between. Per germline, CDR1 LGHDT and CDR2 YNNKEL (reference sequence). The CDR3, as DNA: TGTGCCAGCAGCCAAGACCCCGGGGAGATCGGAGCTTTCTTT. As protein: CASSQDPGEIGAFF.

The CDR3 sequence is CASSQGIPLSTDTQYF. In DNA, the CDR3 is TGCGCCAGCAGCCAAGGGATTCCTCTCAGCACAGATACGCAGTATTTT. This sequence joins TRBV4-1 and TRBJ2-3; D is unresolved. Deletions cut 1 base from V and 0 bases from J, with 11 bases between. Germline V gene data show CDR1 as MGHRA and CDR2 as YSYEKL. CDR3 length: 16 residues.

The chain joins TRBV7-2 to TRBJ1-2; D call uncertain. This CDR3 region has 14 residues. The V gene's germline CDR1 is SGHTA and CDR2 FQGNSA. V gave up 0 bases and J gave up 4 bases, with 9 bases separating them. CDR3 in amino acids: CASSLAGSTYGYTF. CDR3 bases: TGTGCCAGCAGCTTAGCAGGGTCAACCTATGGCTACACCTTC.

V gene TRBV19 combines with J gene TRBJ2-2; perhaps TRBD2 as D (7 bases). The CDR3 totals 15 residues. The germline V gene encodes CDR1 LNHDA and CDR2 SQIVND (reference sequence). V lost 6 bases and J 6 bases, leaving 17 bases between the germline ends. The CDR3 sequence: CASRGGEVSSGELFF. Written as DNA, the CDR3 is TGTGCCAGTAGAGGGGGGGAGGTCAGCTCCGGGGAGCTGTTTTTT.

This CDR3 is CASSSAGTGLNEQFF. CDR3 nucleotides: TGTGCCAGCAGTTCTGCCGGGACAGGGCTAAATGAGCAGTTCTTC. The V gene is TRBV6-5, the J gene TRBJ2-1; 9 bases are a match to TRBD1. CDR3 length equals 15 residues. CDR1 and CDR2 from the germline V gene are MNHEY and SVGAGI. With V trimmed by 4 bases and J by 7 bases, 8 bases remained unmatched.

The chain recombines TRBV6-5 with TRBJ1-5, with 7 bases identical to TRBD1. Germline values: CDR1 MNHEY, CDR2 SVGAGI. This CDR3 is 15 amino acids long. Germline trimming cut 7 bases from V and 0 bases from J; bases unmatched to any gene: 6. Written as DNA, the CDR3 is TGTGCCAGCAAAACAGGGGACCTTAGCAATCAGCCCCAGCATTTT. Protein sequence: CASKTGDLSNQPQHF.

The chain uses TRBV27 and TRBJ2-1; 14 bases match TRBD2. Germline trimming cut 10 bases from V and 0 bases from J; bases unmatched to any gene: 5. The CDR3 loop spans 16 amino acids. Germline values: CDR1 MNHEY, CDR2 SMNVEV (reference sequence). The CDR3 DNA is TGTGCCACAAGACTAGCGGGAGGGAGCTCCTACAATGAGCAGTTCTTC. As protein: CATRLAGGSSYNEQFF.

For the CDR3, the DNA is TGCAGTGCTAGAGTGAAGGAAAAACTGTTTTTT. This sequence encodes CSARVKEKLFF. V usage is TRBV20-1 and J usage is TRBJ1-4; D gene unclear. CDR3 length equals 11 residues. V gave up 1 base and J gave up 8 bases, with 5 bases separating them. The germline V gene encodes CDR1 DFQATT and CDR2 SNEGSKA (reference sequence).

The V call is TRBV2, the J call TRBJ1-5, with 7 bases fitting TRBD1. The CDR3 sequence is 15 residues long. V lost 6 bases and J lost 4; bases outside the gene matches: 9. Germline V gene lookup returns CDR1 SNHLY and CDR2 FYNNEI. As DNA, the CDR3 is TGTGCCAGCAGCGGTATGAAGGGGGCTAATCAGCCCCAGCATTTT. This encodes CASSGMKGANQPQHF.

The DNA for the CDR3 is TGTGCCAGCAGCCCCCCGGGAGCCCAAAGCGAGTCCATATATTTT. As protein: CASSPPGAQSESIYF. V and J are TRBV7-8 and TRBJ1-3, with no clear D. The V end was cut by 5 bases, the J end by 11 bases, with 22 bases between. CDR3 length: 15 amino acids. Germline-derived CDR1 and CDR2 are SGHVS and FQNEAQ.